Each of the 25 T cell receptor beta chains below was sequenced from the same sample in a study of blood T cells in healthy people across ages. Sample-barcoded 5' priming and a J-beta primer mix drove a second PCR of about 6 to 11 cycles. TCRdb reprocessed the 5' RACE reads with MiXCR, giving one entry per CDR3 protein. The table lists 1.5 million to 2 million distinct CDR3 sequences, around 36% of them singletons. Sequenced material: blood. These receptors were taken from a woman in her 30s in good health.

There are many counts of this clonotype. This rearrangement joins TRBV7-2 to TRBJ2-3; possible D gene TRBD2, 5 bases. The germline CDR1 and CDR2 sequences are SGHTA and FQGNSA. Trimming shortened V by 6 bases and J by 2 bases, and 15 bases separated the two germline ends. The CDR3 runs 15 residues. The CDR3 bases are TGTGCCAGCAGTACCGTGGGCGGGCACACAGATACGCAGTATTTT. Translation: CASSTVGGHTDTQYF. Variable domain in full (rest from reference TRBV7-2 and TRBJ2-3): GAGVSQSPSNKVTEKGKDVELRCDPISGHTALYWYRQSLGQGLEFLIYFQGNSAPDKSGLPSDRFSAERTGGSVSTLTIQRTQQEDSAVYLCASSTVGGHTDTQYFGPGTRLTVL.

The chain combines TRBV6-1 with TRBJ1-2; the D is unclear. The germline gives CDR1 MNHNS, CDR2 SASEGT. The CDR3 is 14 amino acids. The V and J ends lost 1 base and 8 bases respectively, with 14 bases between them. The DNA of the CDR3 is TGTGCCAGCAGTGAAGATTCGCTCCGACGGGGCTACACCTTC. Protein product: CASSEDSLRRGYTF.

This clonotype was counted only a few times. This chain links TRBV20-1 with TRBJ2-5, with TRBD2 identical over 10 bases. The CDR3 has 13 amino acids. Germline trimming cut 2 bases from V and 5 bases from J; bases unmatched to any gene: 2. Germline-derived CDR1 and CDR2 are DFQATT and SNEGSKA (reference sequence). In nucleotides, the CDR3 is TGCAGTGCTAGACTAGCGGGGGATGAGACCCAGTACTTC. It specifies CSARLAGDETQYF.

The chain carries TRBV27 and TRBJ1-1, with a possible D match to TRBD1 (6 bases). CDR1 is MNHEY and CDR2 is SMNVEV in the germline V gene (reference sequence). The CDR3 runs 16 residues. V was clipped by 6 bases and J by 8 bases, with 25 bases between them. This CDR3 is CASRKGRGLWGEEAFF. The CDR3 DNA reads as TGTGCCAGCAGGAAGGGCAGGGGCCTCTGGGGGGAGGAAGCTTTCTTT.

On this clonotype itself: This may arise from a read error, as a much more abundant clone is one base away. The rearrangement uses TRBV12-3 or TRBV12-4 and TRBJ2-5, with D hard to call. The CDR3 has 12 residues. V lost 5 bases to trimming and J lost 11 bases, with 15 bases between them. The CDR3 sequence is CASSAIRYKQYF. Written as DNA, the CDR3 is TGTGCCAGCAGTGCCATTCGTTACAAGCAGTACTTC.

The CDR3 loop reads CASSVVSGGAFETQYF. The DNA of the CDR3 is TGTGCCAGCAGCGTAGTTAGCGGGGGGGCCTTTGAGACCCAGTACTTC. The chain has TRBV9 and TRBJ2-5, with 11 bases lining up with TRBD2. Germline V gives CDR1 SGDLS, CDR2 YYNGEE. V lost 0 bases, J lost 5 bases, and 6 bases stayed unmatched. The CDR3 has 16 residues.

This clonotype has only one observation. J is TRBJ2-7 and V is TRBV4-1; 8 nucleotides match TRBD2. The V segment lost 1 base and the J segment 5 bases; nucleotides outside the gene matches: 10. Germline CDR1 and CDR2: MGHRA and YSYEKL. The CDR3 length is 16 residues. The CDR3 is CASSQAPRGGLDEQYF. DNA of the CDR3: TGCGCCAGCAGCCAAGCCCCCCGCGGGGGACTAGACGAGCAGTACTTC.

This chain links TRBV7-2 with TRBJ2-7, with D hard to call. Trimming removed 6 bases at V and 7 bases at J, with 19 bases between. The CDR3 contains 14 residues. Germline values: CDR1 SGHTA, CDR2 FQGNSA. CDR3 DNA sequence: TGTGCCAGCAGGCCTCCCGGTGTATCCAATGAGCAGTACTTC. As protein: CASRPPGVSNEQYF.

This clonotype showed up many times. The chain couples TRBV5-1 to TRBJ2-2; no clear D gene. The V end lost 2 bases, the J end lost 0 bases, and 5 bases lay between the germline ends. Germline V gives CDR1 SGHRS, CDR2 YFSETQ. The CDR3 sequence is 14 residues long. For the CDR3, the DNA is TGCGCCAGCAGCTTATCGCCGAACACCGGGGAGCTGTTTTTT. The encoded protein is CASSLSPNTGELFF.

The V and J genes are TRBV4-1 and TRBJ1-4; a possible D gene is TRBD1 (5 bases). This CDR3 contains 14 residues. Trimming pared 5 bases from V and 3 bases from J, leaving 10 bases between. Germline CDR1 MGHRA, CDR2 YSYEKL. This chain's CDR3 is CASSLTAPNEKLFF. The CDR3 coding sequence is TGCGCCAGCAGCTTGACAGCTCCTAATGAAAAACTGTTTTTT.

This clonotype was seen a few times. The rearrangement joins TRBV13 to TRBJ2-3; the match to TRBD2 covers 8 bases. The CDR3 totals 15 residues. Germline loops: CDR1 PRHDT, CDR2 FYEKMQ (reference sequence). Trimming took 5 bases from V and 1 from J; bases not matched to a gene: 5. The CDR3 DNA reads TGTGCCAGCAGCGCGGGGGGTCTCGGCACAGATACGCAGTATTTT. Protein: CASSAGGLGTDTQYF.

The rearrangement joins TRBV6-2 or TRBV6-3 to TRBJ2-1; a weak D match, TRBD2 (5 bases). The CDR3 contains 13 residues. The V end lost 2 bases, the J end lost 8 bases, and 10 bases lay between the germline ends. Per the germline V gene, CDR1 is MNHEY and CDR2 is SVGEGT. In DNA, the CDR3 is TGTGCCAGCAGTTACGGGAGCTGGGATGAGCAGTTCTTC. Translation: CASSYGSWDEQFF.

The CDR3 protein is CASSLRASGSHTGELFF. DNA for the CDR3: TGTGCCAGCAGTTTAAGGGCAAGCGGGAGCCACACCGGGGAGCTGTTTTTT. The chain couples TRBV27 to TRBJ2-2, with 8 bases matching TRBD2. V trimming: 2 bases; J trimming: 3 bases; junction bases outside the gene matches: 8. The V gene's germline CDR1 is MNHEY and CDR2 SMNVEV (reference sequence). The CDR3 is 17 residues long.

This clonotype appeared a few times. This chain links TRBV27 with TRBJ2-6; D is unclear. CDR1 and CDR2 (germline): MNHEY, SMNVEV (reference sequence). The CDR3 spans 14 residues. The germline V and J ends were trimmed by 5 bases and 6 bases, with 11 bases remaining between them. The CDR3 reads CASSPNVMANVLTF. In DNA form, the CDR3 reads TGTGCCAGCAGTCCTAATGTGATGGCCAACGTCCTGACTTTC.

V is TRBV18 and J is TRBJ2-7; D gene unclear. The DNA end is more similar to TRBJ2-4, so the J call may be wrong. The CDR3 runs to 15 residues. Germline V gene data show CDR1 as KGHSH and CDR2 as LQKENI. CDR3 amino acids: CASSPSRVAKNIQYF. The CDR3 nucleotides are TGTGCCAGCTCACCGTCAAGGGTGGCCAAAAACATTCAGTACTTC.

CDR3 DNA sequence: TGTGCCAGCTCACCTGGAGTGCCGGGAGTCGCCAATGAGCAGTTCTTC. Its translation is CASSPGVPGVANEQFF. The chain links TRBV18 to TRBJ2-1, with a possible D match to TRBD2 (6 bases). The germline V gene encodes CDR1 KGHSH and CDR2 LQKENI. Between the trimmed V and J ends, which lost 3 bases and 6 bases, there was a span of 18 bases. The CDR3 sequence is 16 residues long.

The rearrangement joins TRBV20-1 to TRBJ1-2, with 7 bases identical to TRBD1. The length of the CDR3 is 16 residues. Per germline, CDR1 DFQATT and CDR2 SNEGSKA (reference sequence). The V and J ends lost 0 bases and 6 bases, in that order; junction bases with no gene match: 13. CDR3 in DNA: TGCAGTGCTAGAGATCGAGTAGGGACAGTCTCCCATGGCTACACCTTC. Translation gives CSARDRVGTVSHGYTF.

In this sample, this clonotype turned up many times. The J gene is TRBJ2-1, the V gene TRBV20-1; D might be TRBD1 or TRBD2, each matching 5 bases. Trimming took 2 bases from V and 3 from J, leaving 14 bases between them. This CDR3 contains 15 residues. The V gene's germline CDR1 is DFQATT and CDR2 SNEGSKA (reference sequence). The DNA of the CDR3 is TGCAGTGCTAGAAGCGGACATAAAGGCTACAATGAGCAGTTCTTC. This gives the protein CSARSGHKGYNEQFF.

V gene TRBV20-1 combines with J gene TRBJ1-2, with D unresolved. Germline V gene data show CDR1 as DFQATT and CDR2 as SNEGSKA (reference sequence). This CDR3 has 13 amino acids. V was shortened by 0 bases and J by 3 bases, with 8 bases between the two germline ends. The DNA of the CDR3 is TGCAGTGCTAGAGATTATGGGGACTATGGCTACACCTTC. Translated: CSARDYGDYGYTF.

In this sample, this clonotype turned up a few times. One junction end does not reproduce the germline sequence, and a read error may be involved. V is TRBV4-2 and J is TRBJ2-7; D perhaps matches TRBD2 (5 bases). Germline CDR1 reads LGHNA; CDR2 reads YNFKEQ. The CDR3 runs to 17 residues. The DNA of the CDR3 is TGTGCCAGCAGCCAATATGCTAGCAATTACGCCTCCGACGAGCAGTACTTC. This sequence encodes CASSQYASNYASDEQYF.

This clonotype was seen a handful of times. This chain's CDR3 is CASSFRLGNQPQHF. As DNA, the CDR3 is TGTGCCAGCAGTTTTCGTCTGGGCAATCAGCCCCAGCATTTT. The J gene is TRBJ1-5, the V gene TRBV12-3 or TRBV12-4; no reliable D call. Trimming left V 3 bases short and J 2 bases short, with 8 bases between. The CDR3 spans 14 residues.

J is TRBJ2-6 and V is TRBV7-3; 9 bases match TRBD1. V gave up 2 bases and J gave up 4 bases; unmatched junction bases: 12. Germline V gives CDR1 SGHTA, CDR2 FQGTGA. This CDR3 is 19 amino acids long. Written as DNA, the CDR3 is TGTGCCAGCAGCTTAGGGGCAGCACAGGGGGCGCCCGGGGCCAACGTCCTGACTTTC. Protein sequence: CASSLGAAQGAPGANVLTF.

At least ten counts were recorded for this clonotype. This chain joins TRBV7-7 and TRBJ2-5; TRBD2 aligns across 7 bases. The CDR3 is 14 residues long. The V gene end was trimmed by 5 bases and the J gene end by 2 bases; junction bases not matched to a gene: 5. Germline assignment: CDR1 SSHAT and CDR2 FNYEAQ (reference sequence). CDR3 region: CASSPGTTQETQYF. The CDR3 DNA is TGTGCCAGCAGCCCGGGGACTACTCAAGAGACCCAGTACTTC.

The chain couples TRBV5-1 to TRBJ2-5; D not resolved. This CDR3 is built from 14 residues. Germline CDR1 and CDR2: SGHRS and YFSETQ. Trimming took 6 bases from V and 0 from J, leaving 12 bases between them. The DNA for the CDR3 is TGCGCCAGCACCTCTGGGTTGTACCAAGAGACCCAGTACTTC. Residues: CASTSGLYQETQYF.

The CDR3 loop is CATSSDRDYEQFF. The DNA for the CDR3 is TGTGCCACCAGCAGCGACAGAGACTACGAGCAGTTCTTC. The V call is TRBV15, the J call TRBJ2-1; D possibly matches TRBD1 or TRBD2 (5 bases each). The CDR3 runs 13 residues. From germline, CDR1 is LNHNV and CDR2 YYDKDF (reference sequence). V lost 3 bases and J 10 bases, leaving 13 bases between the germline ends. Based on the CDR3 plus reference TRBV15 and TRBJ2-1, the full variable domain is DAMVIQNPRYQVTQFGKPVTLSCSQTLNHNVMYWYQQKSSQAPKLLFHYYDKDFNNEADTPDNFQSRRPNTSFCFLDIRSPGLGDTAMYLCATSSDRDYEQFFGPGTRLTVL.